One sample yielded the 29 T cell receptor beta chains listed below, sequenced in a study of graft-versus-host responses after intestinal transplantation (dated by TCRdb to the early 2020s). Library preparation used the immunoSEQ multiplex PCR assay. In its TCRdb copy, this immuneACCESS table keeps in-frame sequences only and misses some clones. Where compared with another copy, unresolved V genes explain less than half of these, and the others have no known cause. Counted in this sample were 100,000 or so clones; about 90% of them appeared once. The top ten clonotypes cover about 0.93% of the sample. What the time point label conveys for this sample: cells obtained before transplantation from donor or recipient. No antigens are known for them. The specimen was unstimulated CD4+ T cells sorted from spleen or lymph node cells, collected before transplant. All receptors derive from a human donor who was the organ donor for an intestinal transplant.

The genes are TRBV28 and TRBJ1-4; maybe TRBD1 (5 bases). From germline, CDR1 is MDHEN and CDR2 SYDVKM. Trimming stripped 6 bases from V and 8 bases from J, with 19 bases between. The length of the CDR3 is 15 residues. CDR3 sequence: CASSLGSASGEKLFF. CDR3 DNA sequence: TGTGCCAGCAGCCTCGGATCTGCCTCAGGGGAAAAACTGTTTTTT.

The chain combines TRBV30 with TRBJ2-5, with D perhaps matching TRBD1 (5 bases). The CDR3 consists of 13 residues. V was cut by 0 bases and J by 2 bases, with 7 bases left in between. The V gene's germline CDR1 is GTSNPN and CDR2 SVGIG (reference sequence). CDR3 bases: TGTGCCTGGAGTGTACGACAGCAAGAGACCCAGTACTTC. Residues: CAWSVRQQETQYF.

The rearrangement links TRBV10-3 to TRBJ1-1; 7 nucleotides align to TRBD1. With V trimmed by 9 bases and J by 1 base, 5 bases remained unmatched. Germline-derived CDR1 and CDR2 are ENHRY and SYGVKD. This CDR3 is built from 13 residues. The CDR3 sequence is CAMRQGGNTEAFF. Written as DNA, the CDR3 is TGTGCCATGCGACAGGGAGGGAACACTGAAGCTTTCTTT.

The V call is TRBV6-5, the J call TRBJ2-3; weak D call: TRBD1 (6 bases). Trimming pared 6 bases from V and 2 bases from J, leaving 12 bases between. The CDR3 sequence is 14 residues long. The germline V gene has CDR1 MNHEY and CDR2 SVGAGI. The CDR3 spells CASSETGFTDTQYF. CDR3 nucleotides: TGTGCCAGCAGCGAGACAGGATTCACAGATACGCAGTATTTT.

The chain joins TRBV5-1 to TRBJ2-3; perhaps D is TRBD1 or TRBD2 (5 bases each). Trimming left V 2 bases short and J 2 bases short, with 12 bases between. The CDR3 sequence is 15 residues long. Germline-derived CDR1 and CDR2 are SGHRS and YFSETQ. CDR3 nucleotide sequence: TGCGCCAGCAGCTTTTCCGGGACCCTCACAGATACGCAGTATTTT. Its protein is CASSFSGTLTDTQYF.

This clone was picked up a small number of times. The chain couples TRBV6-1 to TRBJ1-1; 9 nucleotides match TRBD1. The germline V gene has CDR1 MNHNS and CDR2 SASEGT. V was pared by 7 bases and J by 5 bases, with 8 bases of the junction left unmatched. The CDR3 spans 14 residues. The CDR3 region has the DNA TGTGCCAGCACCTTTAACAGGGGGCGAACTGAAGCTTTCTTT. As protein: CASTFNRGRTEAFF.

Only one count was recorded for this clone. The V call is TRBV5-1, the J call TRBJ1-2; D possibly corresponds to TRBD1 (5 bases). CDR1 is SGHRS, CDR2 YFSETQ, per germline. The CDR3 is 12 amino acids. V was pared by 4 bases and J by 4 bases, with 8 bases between. The CDR3 DNA follows: TGCGCCAGCAGCGCGGGACCCTATGGCTACACCTTC. Its translation is CASSAGPYGYTF.

CDR3 in DNA: TGTGCCAGAAGCTGGGCGGACAGGGCAAAGGAGGATGGGCCCCTCCACTTT. Amino acids: CARSWADRAKEDGPLHF. V and J are TRBV5-3 and TRBJ1-6, with 8 positions matching TRBD1. TRBV5-3 is flagged as an ORF with uncertain function. With V trimmed by 3 bases and J by 13 bases, 18 bases remained unmatched. The CDR3 is 17 amino acids.

The rearrangement uses TRBV5-6 and TRBJ1-3; D possibly corresponds to TRBD1 (6 bases). The CDR3 consists of 17 residues. V was trimmed by 7 bases and J by 2 bases, leaving 22 bases between them. Germline CDR1 reads SGHDT; CDR2 reads YYEEEE. The CDR3 nucleotides are TGTGCCAGCTCGCCTATCAACGGGGGGGCTCCTGGAAACACCATATATTTT. Its protein product is CASSPINGGAPGNTIYF. Based on the CDR3 plus reference TRBV5-6 and TRBJ1-3, the full variable domain is DAGVTQSPTHLIKTRGQQVTLRCSPKSGHDTVSWYQQALGQGPQFIFQYYEEEERQRGNFPDRFSGHQFPNYSSELNVNALLLGDSALYLCASSPINGGAPGNTIYFGEGSWLTVV.

The CDR3 is CAWNDGPKNIQYF. CDR3 DNA: TGTGCCTGGAACGACGGACCCAAAAACATTCAGTACTTC. The rearrangement uses TRBV30 and TRBJ2-4; D gene uncertain. The V gene lost 4 bases and the J gene lost 2 bases, with 9 bases spanning the gap. The CDR3 loop spans 13 amino acids. Germline CDR1 and CDR2: GTSNPN and SVGIG (reference sequence).

The chain has TRBV5-1 and TRBJ2-1; the D call may be TRBD1 or TRBD2 (6 bases each). Per the germline V gene, CDR1 is SGHRS and CDR2 is YFSETQ. Trimming pared 1 base from V and 2 bases from J, leaving 16 bases between. There are 17 residues in the CDR3. The CDR3: CASSLWGASGAYNEQFF. The CDR3 region has the DNA TGCGCCAGCAGCTTGTGGGGGGCTAGTGGAGCCTACAATGAGCAGTTCTTC.

V gene TRBV2 combines with J gene TRBJ2-2; D unresolved. Between the trimmed V and J ends, which lost 10 bases and 5 bases, there was a span of 23 bases. The CDR3 sequence is 16 residues long. Germline values: CDR1 SNHLY, CDR2 FYNNEI. The CDR3 protein is CATQLSVGIVTGELFF. DNA of the CDR3: TGTGCCACCCAGTTGTCGGTGGGGATAGTTACCGGGGAGCTGTTTTTT.

The V call is TRBV5-1, the J call TRBJ1-4; D perhaps matches TRBD1 (5 bases). CDR3 length: 15 residues. The germline gives CDR1 SGHRS, CDR2 YFSETQ. Trimming left V 1 base short and J 4 bases short, with 11 bases between. CDR3 in amino acids: CASSLTDRNNEKLFF. The CDR3 DNA reads TGCGCCAGCAGCTTGACAGACAGAAATAATGAAAAACTGTTTTTT.

This clone has just a few counts. The V gene is TRBV4-1, the J gene TRBJ2-2, with 11 nucleotides matching TRBD2. Germline assignment: CDR1 MGHRA and CDR2 YSYEKL. The CDR3 loop spans 18 amino acids. V was clipped by 2 bases and J by 3 bases; unmatched bases: 8. CDR3 amino acids: CASSQPLAGGTYTGELFF. In DNA, the CDR3 is TGCGCCAGCAGCCAACCCCTAGCGGGGGGTACCTACACCGGGGAGCTGTTTTTT.

The chain combines TRBV7-9 with TRBJ1-1, with D uncertain. CDR1 and CDR2 from the germline V gene are SEHNR and FQNEAQ (reference sequence). The length of the CDR3 is 16 residues. The V gene lost 4 bases and the J gene lost 0 bases, with 15 bases spanning the gap. CDR3 in amino acids: CASSSTPAIMNTEAFF. The DNA for the CDR3 is TGTGCCAGCAGCTCCACCCCGGCGATCATGAACACTGAAGCTTTCTTT.

The rearrangement joins TRBV13 to TRBJ1-2; 9 bases align to TRBD1. The junction had 8 bases not matched to a gene; V was cut back by 4 bases and J by 2 bases. CDR3 size: 16 residues. Per germline, CDR1 PRHDT and CDR2 FYEKMQ (reference sequence). CDR3 sequence (DNA): TGTGCCAGCAGCTGGAATACAGGGGGCCCGAACTATGGCTACACCTTC. Translated, it gives CASSWNTGGPNYGYTF.

This chain joins TRBV11-3 and TRBJ2-7; D remains ambiguous. Trimming shortened V by 5 bases and J by 6 bases, and 14 bases separated the two germline ends. Germline assignment: CDR1 SGHNT and CDR2 YENEEA. This CDR3 is built from 13 residues. CDR3 residues: CASSPRNAAEQYF. CDR3 sequence (DNA): TGTGCCAGCAGCCCCCGCAATGCGGCCGAGCAGTACTTC. Variable domain in full (rest from reference TRBV11-3 and TRBJ2-7): EAGVVQSPRYKIIEKKQPVAFWCNPISGHNTLYWYLQNLGQGPELLIRYENEEAVDDSQLPKDRFSAERLKGVDSTLKIQPAELGDSAVYLCASSPRNAAEQYFGPGTRLTVT.

This clone was counted only a few times. V usage is TRBV6-5 and J usage is TRBJ2-3, with D perhaps matching TRBD1 or TRBD2 (5 bases each). V dropped 0 bases and J dropped 11 bases, with 15 bases sitting between them. The length of the CDR3 is 14 residues. Germline assignment: CDR1 MNHEY and CDR2 SVGAGI. The CDR3 region has the DNA TGTGCCAGCAGTTACTCGAAGGCAGGGACCATGCAGTATTTT. Encoded protein: CASSYSKAGTMQYF.

The V call is TRBV4-2, the J call TRBJ2-5, with TRBD2 matching over 10 bases. The CDR3 is 16 residues long. V dropped 1 base and J dropped 1; count of bases not matched to a gene: 3. CDR1 is LGHNA and CDR2 is YNFKEQ in the germline V gene. The CDR3 loop reads CASSQVVAGGQETQYF. The DNA for the CDR3 is TGTGCCAGCAGCCAAGTGGTAGCGGGGGGCCAAGAGACCCAGTACTTC.

The chain links TRBV28 to TRBJ1-1, with TRBD1 matching 8 bases. The CDR3 runs to 12 residues. The junction had 3 bases not matched to a gene; V was cut back by 8 bases and J by 4 bases. Germline CDR1 and CDR2: MDHEN and SYDVKM. CDR3: CASARGLTEAFF. CDR3 nucleotides: TGTGCCAGCGCCAGGGGGCTCACTGAAGCTTTCTTT. Complete variable domain (other parts from reference TRBV28 and TRBJ1-1): DVKVTQSSRYLVKRTGEKVFLECVQDMDHENMFWYRQDPGLGLRLIYFSYDVKMKEKGDIPEGYSVSREKKERFSLILESASTNQTSMYLCASARGLTEAFFGQGTRLTVV.

This sequence joins TRBV7-2 and TRBJ2-1; D not resolved. Trimming pared 1 base from V and 6 bases from J, leaving 10 bases between. Germline CDR1 and CDR2: SGHTA and FQGNSA. The CDR3 spans 14 residues. The CDR3 loop reads CASSLVYTGNEQFF. The CDR3 region has the DNA TGTGCCAGCAGCTTAGTATATACGGGCAATGAGCAGTTCTTC.

The CDR3: CASSILRSTGELFF. CDR3 nucleotide sequence: TGTGCCAGTAGTATCCTTCGAAGCACCGGGGAGCTGTTTTTT. V is TRBV19 and J is TRBJ2-2; D remains ambiguous. Germline-derived CDR1 and CDR2 are LNHDA and SQIVND (reference sequence). The CDR3 extends over 14 amino acids. The V gene lost 3 bases and the J gene lost 4 bases, with 9 bases spanning the gap.

In regard to this clone: The junction differs from germline at one of its ends, possibly a read error. The V call is TRBV4-1, the J call TRBJ1-1, with D possibly being TRBD1 (5 bases). This CDR3 comprises 17 residues. CDR1 and CDR2 from the germline V gene are MGHRA and YSYEKL. The CDR3 DNA reads TGCGCCAGCAACCAAGGGGACTGGATGGGCTTGAACACTGAAGCTTTCTTT. Residues: CASNQGDWMGLNTEAFF.

The rearrangement links TRBV30 to TRBJ1-1; D possibly corresponds to TRBD1 (6 bases). Germline values: CDR1 GTSNPN, CDR2 SVGIG (reference sequence). The CDR3 consists of 14 residues. Between the trimmed V and J ends, which lost 0 bases and 11 bases, there was a span of 19 bases. The CDR3: CAWSVQGRGFGAFF. The CDR3, as DNA: TGTGCCTGGAGTGTACAGGGCCGCGGATTCGGGGCTTTCTTT. Together with reference TRBV30 and TRBJ1-1, the CDR3 gives the full variable domain: SQTIHQWPATLVQPVGSPLSLECTVEGTSNPNLYWYRQAAGRGLQLLFYSVGIGQISSEVPQNLSASRPQDRQFILSSKKLLLSDSGFYLCAWSVQGRGFGAFFGQGTRLTVV.

There are a few counts of this clone. The chain combines TRBV30 with TRBJ1-1; 7 bases line up with TRBD1. The germline V gene encodes CDR1 GTSNPN and CDR2 SVGIG (reference sequence). V shed 3 bases, J shed 2 bases, and the junction held 3 bases outside the gene matches. This CDR3 has 13 amino acids. The DNA for the CDR3 is TGTGCCTGGAGACAGGGGCTAAACACTGAAGCTTTCTTT. Translating gives CAWRQGLNTEAFF.

The CDR3 is CASSFNLGLNTEAFF. For the CDR3, the DNA is TGTGCCAGCAGCTTCAACTTGGGACTGAACACTGAAGCTTTCTTT. This chain uses TRBV11-2 with TRBJ1-1; TRBD1 is a possible D gene (5 bases). CDR3 size: 15 residues. Germline values: CDR1 SGHAT, CDR2 FQNNGV. Trimming took 3 bases from V and 0 from J, leaving 11 bases between them.

This clone was seen just once. The rearrangement joins TRBV11-1 to TRBJ1-1, with D uncertain. The CDR3 is 17 residues long. Germline-derived CDR1 and CDR2 are SGHAT and FQDESV (reference sequence). Trimming took off 5 bases at V and 1 base at J, with 20 bases between the two ends. The CDR3 protein is CASSPEAPSRQNTEAFF. In DNA form, the CDR3 reads TGTGCCAGCAGCCCCGAAGCCCCTTCAAGGCAGAACACTGAAGCTTTCTTT.

The V and J genes are TRBV6-5 and TRBJ1-4; 8 nucleotides align to TRBD1. This CDR3 spans 15 amino acids. The germline CDR1 and CDR2 sequences are MNHEY and SVGAGI. The V and J ends lost 3 bases and 8 bases, in that order; junction bases with no gene match: 8. The CDR3 nucleotides are TGTGCCAGCAGTTATTCGGGACAGGTCCCAGAAAAACTGTTTTTT. Translation gives CASSYSGQVPEKLFF.

This chain connects TRBV6-1 to TRBJ1-1; no reliable D call. The CDR3 consists of 16 residues. The germline gives CDR1 MNHNS, CDR2 SASEGT. The V gene lost 1 base and the J gene lost 4 bases, with 16 bases spanning the gap. CDR3 bases: TGTGCCAGCAGTGAAGTGTCCATTGGGGTGGGCACTGAAGCTTTCTTT. Encoded protein: CASSEVSIGVGTEAFF.